This is a list of T cell receptor beta chains from one sample in a study of response to subunit inactivated influenza vaccine. TCRdb reprocessed the RT-PCR reads with MiXCR, giving one entry per CDR3 protein. Among a few hundred thousand distinct CDR3 sequences listed, about 11% were seen once. The sample was also reused in another study, on T cells expressing NK-cell markers.

The material was PBMCs from blood, obtained on the day of vaccination. These receptors were collected from a man in his fifties or sixties who received an inactivated influenza vaccine. The CDR3 runs from the conserved cysteine through the conserved F or W. The D gene is left open where the match is weak. Only some rows state a clone size, as once, few, many or a class for expanded clones.

14	TRBV30	few	TRBJ2-3	NA	TGTGCCTGGAGTGTAGCGCTGGGAGCAGATACGCAGTATTTT	CAWSVALGADTQYF
16	TRBV24-1	many	TRBJ2-1	TRBD1	TGTGCCACCAGTGACCACGGACAGGGCCCCTACAATGAGCAGTTCTTC	CATSDHGQGPYNEQFF
17	TRBV4-3	NA	TRBJ2-7	NA	TGCGCCAGCAGCCAAGGATTTGAGACCCATCAACCCTACGAGCAGTACTTC	CASSQGFETHQPYEQYF
16	TRBV11-2	NA	TRBJ2-7	NA	TGTGCCAGCAGCTTAGGATCCGGGACTTATTCCTACGAGCAGTACTTC	CASSLGSGTYSYEQYF
15	TRBV5-1	NA	TRBJ1-5	NA	TGCGCCAGCAGCTTGGCCGGGACGGGCGGACAGCCCCAGCATTTT	CASSLAGTGGQPQHF
13	TRBV21-1	many	TRBJ2-1	NA	TGTGCCAGCAGCACTCCCTCCTACAATGAGCAGTTCTTC	CASSTPSYNEQFF
15	TRBV7-8	NA	TRBJ2-1	TRBD2	TGTGCCTCAGGGAGGTGGACTAGCGGGGACAATGAGCAGTTCTTC	CASGRWTSGDNEQFF
12	TRBV29-1	NA	TRBJ2-1	TRBD1	TGCAGCGTAGACAGGGGTTCTAATGAGCAGTTCTTC	CSVDRGSNEQFF
14	TRBV29-1	NA	TRBJ1-1	TRBD1	TGCAGCGTTACCCGGACAGGGGGCAACACTGAAGCTTTCTTT	CSVTRTGGNTEAFF
16	TRBV5-6	many	TRBJ2-7	TRBD2	TGTGCCAGCAGCTTGCCGAGACTAGCGACAAGTAACGAGCAGTACTTC	CASSLPRLATSNEQYF
16	TRBV4-2	many	TRBJ2-3	NA	TGTGCCAGCAGCCAAGATCGGAGGGGCGGGATAGATACGCAGTATTTT	CASSQDRRGGIDTQYF
17	TRBV27	NA	TRBJ2-7	TRBD2	TGTGCCAGCAGTTTGTTTCAACCGGGACTAGCCTTTTGGGAGCAGTACTTC	CASSLFQPGLAFWEQYF
14	TRBV7-2	NA	TRBJ2-3	NA	TGTGCCAGCAGCCTCCGGGTGCAAAGGGATACGCAGTATTTT	CASSLRVQRDTQYF
13	TRBV12-3/TRBV12-4	NA	TRBJ2-7	TRBD1	TGTGCCAGCACTTGGACAGGCCCCTACGAGCAGTACTTC	CASTWTGPYEQYF
12	TRBV20-1	NA	TRBJ2-5	NA	TGCAGTGCCCCCTCCCTGGGAGAGACCCAGTACTTC	CSAPSLGETQYF
15	TRBV12-3/TRBV12-4	many	TRBJ2-3	NA	TGTGCCAGCAGTTTTCGGCTAGCGAGCACAGATACGCAGTATTTT	CASSFRLASTDTQYF
16	TRBV7-9	many	TRBJ2-3	NA	TGTGCCAGCAGCTTACTTGGGGTGTACGTTTCAGATACGCAGTATTTT	CASSLLGVYVSDTQYF
15	TRBV20-1	few	TRBJ2-7	TRBD1	TGCAGTGCTAGGCCGGGGGGACAGGGGGCCTACGAGCAGTACTTC	CSARPGGQGAYEQYF
14	TRBV7-3	NA	TRBJ1-1	NA	TGTGCCAGCAGCCCAACGACCGCAAACACTGAAGCTTTCTTT	CASSPTTANTEAFF
13	TRBV7-9	NA	TRBJ1-1	TRBD1	TGTGCCAGCAGACAGGGGGCAACCACTGAAGCTTTCTTT	CASRQGATTEAFF
15	TRBV5-1	NA	TRBJ1-1	NA	TGCGCCAGCAGCGTGGGACCTGGGGGGGGCACTGAAGCTTTCTTT	CASSVGPGGGTEAFF
11	TRBV7-2	NA	TRBJ1-1	NA	TGTGCCAGCAGAAACGGGGCTGAAGCTTTCTTT	CASRNGAEAFF
13	TRBV30	many	TRBJ2-1	TRBD1	TGTGCCTGTCCAGGACAGGTGGGGTCGGGGCAGTTCTTC	CACPGQVGSGQFF
13	TRBV12-3/TRBV12-4	NA	TRBJ1-2	TRBD1	TGTGCCAGCAGCCGGGACAGGGTCCGAGGCTACACCTTC	CASSRDRVRGYTF
15	TRBV4-2	few	TRBJ2-2	NA	TGTGCCAGCAGCCCGGACACCTCGAACACCGGGGAGCTGTTTTTT	CASSPDTSNTGELFF
12	TRBV29-1	many	TRBJ2-7	NA	TGCAGCGCCGTGGACAGTCACTACGAGCAGTACTTC	CSAVDSHYEQYF
15	TRBV12-3/TRBV12-4	many	TRBJ2-1	TRBD2	TGTGCCAGCATCCTTAGCGGGGGGCCGTACAATGAGCAGTTCTTC	CASILSGGPYNEQFF
15	TRBV12-3/TRBV12-4	many	TRBJ1-3	TRBD1	TGTGCCAGCAGACGGGGACAGGCCAGCGGAAACACCATATATTTT	CASRRGQASGNTIYF
15	TRBV7-9	NA	TRBJ1-5	NA	TGTGCCAGCAGCTCAGGAAGGGTAGGCAATCAGCCCCAGCATTTT	CASSSGRVGNQPQHF
15	TRBV20-1	few	TRBJ2-1	TRBD2	TGCAGTGCTAGAGAGTCGACTAGCGGTAACAATGAGCAGTTCTTC	CSARESTSGNNEQFF
12	TRBV30	once	TRBJ2-4	NA	TGTGCCTGGAGTGTGCAGGGGAACATTCAGTACTTC	CAWSVQGNIQYF
13	TRBV12-3/TRBV12-4	few	TRBJ1-1	NA	TGTGCCAGCAGTTGGGACCAGAACACTGAAGCTTTCTTT	CASSWDQNTEAFF
17	TRBV5-5	NA	TRBJ2-5	TRBD2	TGTGCCAGCAGCGGAACCCTAGCGGGGGTGTACCAAGAGACCCAGTACTTC	CASSGTLAGVYQETQYF
12	TRBV5-8	NA	TRBJ2-1	NA	TGTGCCAGCAGCCGACGGGTATATGAGCAGTTCTTC	CASSRRVYEQFF